These 14 T cell receptor beta chains were sequenced from one sample in a study of T-cell reconstitution after alpha-beta-depleted transplantation in children. Unique molecular identifiers featured in how the TCRbeta library was prepared. TCRdb itself ran the PCR reads through MiXCR, one entry per CDR3 protein. This sample has about 610,000 distinct CDR3 sequences, with 8% to 11% found just once. This specimen consisted of PBMCs from the stem cell graft donor, obtained from the stem cell graft. Every receptor here comes from a human donor who donated a stem cell graft to a child with acute myeloid leukemia.

This clonotype was seen repeatedly, ten times or more. This chain links TRBV3-1 with TRBJ2-2, with 7 bases lining up with TRBD2. Unmatched junction bases numbered 6, after V lost 7 bases and J lost 7 bases. Germline V gene lookup returns CDR1 LGHDT and CDR2 YNNKEL (reference sequence). This CDR3 comprises 13 residues. This CDR3 is CASIFSGGGELFF. CDR3 DNA sequence: TGTGCCAGCATCTTCTCGGGGGGCGGGGAGCTGTTTTTT. The variable domain in full, completed from reference TRBV3-1 and TRBJ2-2, reads DTAVSQTPKYLVTQMGNDKSIKCEQNLGHDTMYWYKQDSKKFLKIMFSYNNKELIINETVPNRFSPKSPDKAHLNLHINSLELGDSAVYFCASIFSGGGELFFGEGSRLTVL.

This clonotype has more than one count but fewer than ten. V is TRBV7-2 and J is TRBJ1-4; D is ambiguous. This CDR3 has 15 residues. V lost 4 bases to trimming and J lost 8 bases, with 17 bases between them. The germline CDR1 and CDR2 sequences are SGHTA and FQGNSA. This CDR3 is CASSSIPVVGEKLFF. The CDR3 DNA reads as TGTGCCAGCAGCTCCATTCCTGTCGTGGGAGAAAAACTGTTTTTT.

This clonotype showed up just a few times. The rearrangement links TRBV4-3 to TRBJ2-2, with TRBD2 matching 7 bases. Losses at the gene ends were 4 bases for V and 4 bases for J; bases not matched to a gene: 12. Germline V gene lookup returns CDR1 LGHNA and CDR2 YSLEER. CDR3 length: 17 amino acids. CDR3 region: CASSRDYPDGFTGELFF. The DNA of the CDR3 is TGCGCCAGCAGCCGGGACTACCCCGATGGCTTCACCGGGGAGCTGTTTTTT.

The CDR3 is CASSLTPERGPGTYEQYF. The CDR3 DNA reads as TGCGCCAGCAGCTTGACACCGGAAAGGGGCCCGGGCACCTACGAGCAGTACTTC. This chain joins TRBV5-1 and TRBJ2-7; the D gene is possibly TRBD1 (5 bases). Trimming took off 1 base at V and 2 bases at J, with 22 bases between the two ends. From germline, CDR1 is SGHRS and CDR2 YFSETQ. The CDR3 is 18 amino acids.

This clonotype was seen a handful of times. The gene calls are TRBV6-4 and TRBJ2-3; D unresolved. CDR1 MRHNA and CDR2 SNTAGT come from the germline V gene. The CDR3 sequence is 15 residues long. Trimming pared 2 bases from V and 0 bases from J, leaving 9 bases between. CDR3 region: CASSDDFVSTDTQYF. Here the CDR3 DNA reads TGTGCCAGCAGTGACGACTTTGTGAGCACAGATACGCAGTATTTT.

This clonotype was counted between two and nine times. The chain has TRBV12-3 or TRBV12-4 and TRBJ2-1; the match to TRBD2 covers 7 bases. This CDR3 contains 16 residues. V lost 7 bases and J lost 9; bases outside the gene matches: 18. The CDR3 nucleotides are TGTGCCAGCAATCTCTCAGGAGAGACTAGCCCGGGTGAGCAGTTCTTC. Protein product: CASNLSGETSPGEQFF.

This clonotype has a count of ten or more. This chain uses TRBV6-5 with TRBJ2-7, with D possibly being TRBD1 or TRBD2 (6 bases each). This CDR3 has 17 residues. The V gene lost 6 bases and the J gene lost 7 bases, with 28 bases spanning the gap. In germline, CDR1 is MNHEY, CDR2 SVGAGI. CDR3 nucleotide sequence: TGTGCCAGCAGGAGGGGGACCCTAACTAGCCCCCATTTTGAGCAGTACTTC. Translating gives CASRRGTLTSPHFEQYF.

There are a few counts of this clonotype. The chain carries TRBV9 and TRBJ2-5, with 7 bases matching TRBD2. Germline CDR1 reads SGDLS; CDR2 reads YYNGEE. V shed 4 bases, J shed 5 bases, and the junction held 8 bases outside the gene matches. The CDR3 contains 14 residues. Here the CDR3 DNA reads TGTGCCAGCAGCCCCAGCGGGAATCGGGAGACCCAGTACTTC. Its protein product is CASSPSGNRETQYF.

The V gene is TRBV29-1, the J gene TRBJ2-7; TRBD1 aligns across 9 bases. Per the germline V gene, CDR1 is SQVTM and CDR2 is ANQGSEA. There are 12 residues in the CDR3. With V trimmed by 6 bases and J by 6 bases, 6 bases remained unmatched. In DNA form, the CDR3 reads TGCAGCGTAGGACAGGGGAGCGGCGAGCAGTACTTC. Its protein is CSVGQGSGEQYF.

This clonotype was counted many times. The chain is built from TRBV25-1 and TRBJ2-7; TRBD1 might be the D (5 bases). The germline V gene has CDR1 MGHDK and CDR2 SYGVNS. V lost 5 bases and J lost 3, with 14 bases in between. The CDR3 loop spans 14 amino acids. CDR3 region: CASSTTDGFYEQYF. Written as DNA, the CDR3 is TGTGCCAGCAGTACGACAGACGGCTTCTACGAGCAGTACTTC.

This clonotype was observed many times. The chain recombines TRBV20-1 with TRBJ2-4; 7 bases are a match to TRBD2. The J segment lost 0 bases and the V segment lost 8 bases, leaving 7 bases of the junction unmatched. The germline V gene has CDR1 DFQATT and CDR2 SNEGSKA (reference sequence). This CDR3 is 14 amino acids long. This CDR3 is CSPGGGIAKNIQYF. In DNA, the CDR3 is TGCAGTCCTGGGGGGGGAATAGCCAAAAACATTCAGTACTTC.

This chain joins TRBV7-9 and TRBJ2-1; 16 positions match TRBD2. The CDR3 extends over 15 amino acids. The V gene end was trimmed by 5 bases and the J gene end by 9 bases; junction bases not matched to a gene: 4. Germline values: CDR1 SEHNR, CDR2 FQNEAQ (reference sequence). In DNA, the CDR3 is TGTGCCAGCAGCCCCGGGACTAGCGGGAGGGGTGAGCAGTTCTTC. Its translation is CASSPGTSGRGEQFF.

The chain is built from TRBV12-3 or TRBV12-4 and TRBJ1-5; 7 nucleotides agree with TRBD1. With 6 bases clipped from V and 3 bases from J, the junction kept 11 bases outside the gene matches. There are 16 residues in the CDR3. CDR3 sequence reads: CASSRSGTVFNQPQHF. For the CDR3, the DNA is TGTGCCAGCAGCCGATCCGGGACAGTGTTCAATCAGCCCCAGCATTTT.

The rearrangement joins TRBV6-2 or TRBV6-3 to TRBJ2-3; 7 bases align to TRBD1. The V and J ends lost 2 bases and 3 bases, in that order; junction bases with no gene match: 26. This CDR3 is 22 amino acids long. Germline CDR1 and CDR2: MNHEY and SVGEGT. CDR3: CASSYPSMWDRLSTGNTDTQYF. The CDR3 nucleotides read TGTGCCAGCAGTTACCCTTCGATGTGGGACAGACTATCTACGGGGAATACAGATACGCAGTATTTT.